A single sample gave rise to the 12 T cell receptor beta chains below, sequenced in a study of shared clonotypes between healthy human individuals. Sequencing was performed with immunoSEQ multiplex PCR; in TCRdb, only in-frame clones are kept and a portion is missing. The sample has about 460,000 clones; around 77% are singletons. Sequences were obtained from PBMCs. The receptors were sampled from a middle-aged woman in good health. Some clones in this sample may be carry-over from other donors' samples.

This sequence joins TRBV7-3 and TRBJ2-5; 8 bases fit TRBD2. Germline CDR1 is SGHTA and CDR2 is FQGTGA. This CDR3 comprises 17 residues. V shed 3 bases, J shed 0 bases, and the junction held 9 bases outside the gene matches. The DNA of the CDR3 is TGTGCCAGCAGCTTCTTAGCGGGGACAATATACCAAGAGACCCAGTACTTC. This sequence encodes CASSFLAGTIYQETQYF.

The chain couples TRBV4-2 to TRBJ2-4; no clear D gene. The CDR3 is 18 residues long. V dropped 0 bases and J dropped 1 base, with 16 bases sitting between them. The V gene's germline CDR1 is LGHNA and CDR2 YNFKEQ. The CDR3 sequence is CASSQDPLGFLAKNIQYF. The DNA for the CDR3 is TGTGCCAGCAGCCAAGATCCTCTGGGCTTTTTGGCCAAAAACATTCAGTACTTC.

The chain carries TRBV18 and TRBJ2-1; 12 bases map to TRBD2. V shed 5 bases, J shed 10 bases, and the junction held 15 bases outside the gene matches. Germline V lookup: CDR1 KGHSH, CDR2 LQKENI. The CDR3 has 17 residues. Written as DNA, the CDR3 is TGTGCCAGCTCAAGACTCCAGACTAGCGGGAGTTCTTCCGAGCAGTTCTTC. It is translated as CASSRLQTSGSSSEQFF.

The rearrangement joins TRBV23-1 to TRBJ2-3; 13 bases line up with TRBD2. Being an ORF, TRBV23-1 has a function that is uncertain. Germline trimming cut 7 bases from V and 5 bases from J; bases unmatched to any gene: 12. CDR3 length equals 17 residues. As DNA, the CDR3 is TGCGCCAGCACCCAGCGGACTAGCGGGAGCTCACAAGATACGCAGTATTTT. Its translation: CASTQRTSGSSQDTQYF.

This clone has more than one count but fewer than ten. This likely reflects a read error, since a far larger clone is one base away. The same CDR3 is also encoded by other DNA sequences in this sample. V and J are TRBV30 and TRBJ2-5; no firm D call. The CDR3 contains 12 residues. Trimming removed 0 bases at V and 2 bases at J, with 4 bases between. Germline V gene lookup returns CDR1 GTSNPN and CDR2 SVGIG (reference sequence). As DNA, the CDR3 is TGTGCCTGGAGTGTACGGCAAGAGACCCAGTACTTC. Its translation is CAWSVRQETQYF.

The chain carries TRBV18 and TRBJ2-1; D may be TRBD1 (5 bases). This CDR3 has 14 amino acids. Germline-derived CDR1 and CDR2 are KGHSH and LQKENI. V was shortened by 2 bases and J by 6 bases, with 11 bases between the two germline ends. DNA for the CDR3: TGTGCCAGCTCACCAGATCGGACAAGCAATGAGCAGTTCTTC. Protein product: CASSPDRTSNEQFF.

The chain joins TRBV6-6 to TRBJ1-1; weak D call: TRBD1 (6 bases). The CDR3 is made up of 14 amino acids. V lost 5 bases, J lost 8 bases, and 18 bases lay in between. The V gene's germline CDR1 is MNHNY and CDR2 SVGAGI (reference sequence). The CDR3 bases are TGTGCCAGCAGTACGGGAGAGGGGGGGCACGAAGCTTTCTTT. Its protein is CASSTGEGGHEAFF.

A single count supports this clone. The V call is TRBV7-7, the J call TRBJ2-7; tentatively, D is TRBD2 (6 bases). V was cut by 1 base and J by 1 base, with 11 bases left in between. This CDR3 spans 15 amino acids. CDR1 and CDR2 (germline): SSHAT, FNYEAQ (reference sequence). CDR3 DNA sequence: TGTGCCAGCAGCTTAGAGGAAGGGACTTCCTACGAGCAGTACTTC. Its protein product is CASSLEEGTSYEQYF.

The gene calls are TRBV11-2 and TRBJ2-1, with 9 bases fitting TRBD2. This CDR3 spans 16 amino acids. V dropped 1 base and J dropped 6; count of bases not matched to a gene: 7. Germline-derived CDR1 and CDR2 are SGHAT and FQNNGV. CDR3 protein: CASSLGAGGNFNEQFF. The CDR3 DNA sequence: TGTGCCAGCAGCTTAGGTGCGGGAGGGAATTTCAATGAGCAGTTCTTC. The complete variable domain, with remaining parts taken from reference TRBV11-2 and TRBJ2-1, reads EAGVAQSPRYKIIEKRQSVAFWCNPISGHATLYWYQQILGQGPKLLIQFQNNGVVDDSQLPKDRFSAERLKGVDSTLKIQPAKLEDSAVYLCASSLGAGGNFNEQFFGPGTRLTVL.

This chain links TRBV7-9 with TRBJ2-7; D is perhaps TRBD2 (6 bases). The CDR3 length is 13 residues. Trimming left V 8 bases short and J 3 bases short, with 14 bases between. Germline assignment: CDR1 SEHNR and CDR2 FQNEAQ (reference sequence). DNA for the CDR3: TGTGCCAGCCGCAGTAGCGGAAACTACGAGCAGTACTTC. Residues: CASRSSGNYEQYF.

Regarding this clone: A much larger clone is a single base away; this may be a read error. No conserved phenylalanine or tryptophan ends this CDR3, so it is likely a read error. Because the CDR3's place on the DNA is in doubt, the DNA is left out and the CDR3 is given as listed by TCRdb. The rearrangement joins TRBV21-1 to TRBJ1-5. TRBV21-1 is a pseudogene segment. The CDR3 is 15 residues long, ends included. The CDR3 region is CASTIGRWGNQPQHY.

The rearrangement joins TRBV18 to TRBJ1-4; the match to TRBD1 covers 7 bases. This CDR3 region has 19 residues. Germline V CDR1 and CDR2: KGHSH, LQKENI. V lost 2 bases to trimming and J lost 3 bases; unmatched junction nucleotides: 15. The chain's CDR3 is CASSPSGNTGASANEKLFF. CDR3 nucleotides: TGTGCCAGCTCACCATCCGGGAATACAGGGGCCTCGGCTAATGAAAAACTGTTTTTT.